Given below is one T cell receptor (beta chain) in context. What it binds is unknown. CDR3 length equals 17 residues. Germline assignment: CDR1 LGHNA and CDR2 YNFKEQ. V lost 1 base and J 1 base, leaving 17 bases between the germline ends. Clones were sequenced by immunoSEQ multiplex PCR, and TCRdb holds only the in-frame ones, with some missing. The sample lists over a million clones, more than 75% occurring once. This sample is drawn from a study of shared clonotypes between healthy human individuals. Study-level results: The sole specimen, blood, was sampled, and tissue repertoires likely differ. Genetic and exposure-history diversity was limited by the small donor number.

Caucasian adults residing in Nashville, Tennessee made up all the donors. The sequencing input was memory CD4+ T cells from PBMCs. The subset was: CD45RA-negative fraction. The sequence derives from a man younger than 35 in good health. Some clones in this sample may be carry-over from other donors' samples. V and J are TRBV4-2 and TRBJ2-7; D gene unclear. The DNA of the CDR3 is TGTGCCAGCAGCCAAGTATTAGAAGGGCGTATTTCCTACGAGCAGTACTTC. Its translation is CASSQVLEGRISYEQYF.